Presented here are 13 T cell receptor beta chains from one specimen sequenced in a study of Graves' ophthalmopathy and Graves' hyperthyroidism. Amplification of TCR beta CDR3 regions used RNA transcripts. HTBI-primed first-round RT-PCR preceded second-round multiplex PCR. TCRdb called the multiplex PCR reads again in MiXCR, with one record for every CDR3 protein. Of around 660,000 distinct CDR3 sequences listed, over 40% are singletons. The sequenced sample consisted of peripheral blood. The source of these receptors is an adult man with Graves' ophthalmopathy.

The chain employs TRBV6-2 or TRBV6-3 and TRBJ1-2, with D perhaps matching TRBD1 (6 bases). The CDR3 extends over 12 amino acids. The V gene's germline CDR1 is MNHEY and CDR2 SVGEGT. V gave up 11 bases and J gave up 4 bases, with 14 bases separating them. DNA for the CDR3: TGTGCCGTCCGGGGGCCGATCTATGGCTACACCTTC. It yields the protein CAVRGPIYGYTF.

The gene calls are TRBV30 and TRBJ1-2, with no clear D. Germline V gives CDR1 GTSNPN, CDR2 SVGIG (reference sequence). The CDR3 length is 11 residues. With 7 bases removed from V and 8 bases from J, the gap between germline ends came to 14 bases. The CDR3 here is CALRARKGYTF. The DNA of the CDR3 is TGTGCCTTACGGGCCAGGAAGGGCTACACCTTC. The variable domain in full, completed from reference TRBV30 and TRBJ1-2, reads SQTIHQWPATLVQPVGSPLSLECTVEGTSNPNLYWYRQAAGRGLQLLFYSVGIGQISSEVPQNLSASRPQDRQFILSSKKLLLSDSGFYLCALRARKGYTFGSGTRLTVV.

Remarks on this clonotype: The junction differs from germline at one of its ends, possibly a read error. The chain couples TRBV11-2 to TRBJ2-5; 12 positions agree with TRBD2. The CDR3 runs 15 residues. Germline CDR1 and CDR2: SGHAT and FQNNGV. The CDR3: CTSSLRGLAGETQYF. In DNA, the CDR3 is TGTACCAGCAGCCTTAGAGGACTAGCGGGGGAGACCCAGTACTTC.

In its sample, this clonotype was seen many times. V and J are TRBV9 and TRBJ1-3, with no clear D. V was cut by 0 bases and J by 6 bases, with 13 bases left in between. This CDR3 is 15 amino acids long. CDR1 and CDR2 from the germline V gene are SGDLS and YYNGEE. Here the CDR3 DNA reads TGTGCCAGCAGCGTAGGCTTGCCGCCCTCAAACACCATATATTTT. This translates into CASSVGLPPSNTIYF. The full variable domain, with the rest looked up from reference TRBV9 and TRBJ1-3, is DSGVTQTPKHLITATGQRVTLRCSPRSGDLSVYWYQQSLDQGLQFLIQYYNGEERAKGNILERFSAQQFPDLHSELNLSSLELGDSALYFCASSVGLPPSNTIYFGEGSWLTVV.

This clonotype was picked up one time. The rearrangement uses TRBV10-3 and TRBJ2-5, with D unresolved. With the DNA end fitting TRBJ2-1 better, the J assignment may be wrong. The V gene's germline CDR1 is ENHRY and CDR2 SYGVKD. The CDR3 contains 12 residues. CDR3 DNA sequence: TGTGCCATCAGTCCTGGCACAAATGAGCAGTTCTTC. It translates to CAISPGTNEQFF.

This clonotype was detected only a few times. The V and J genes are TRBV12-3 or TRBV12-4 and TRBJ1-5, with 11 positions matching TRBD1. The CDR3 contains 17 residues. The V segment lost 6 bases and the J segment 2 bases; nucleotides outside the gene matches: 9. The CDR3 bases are TGTGCCAGCAGGCGGCGGACAGGGGGCGAGGGCAATCAGCCCCAGCATTTT. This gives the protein CASRRRTGGEGNQPQHF.

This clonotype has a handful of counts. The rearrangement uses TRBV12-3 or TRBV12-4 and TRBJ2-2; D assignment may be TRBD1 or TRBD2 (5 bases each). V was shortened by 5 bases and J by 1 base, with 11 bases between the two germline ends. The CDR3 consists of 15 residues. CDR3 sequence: CASSLRGENTGELFF. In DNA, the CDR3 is TGTGCCAGCAGTCTGAGAGGGGAGAACACCGGGGAGCTGTTTTTT.

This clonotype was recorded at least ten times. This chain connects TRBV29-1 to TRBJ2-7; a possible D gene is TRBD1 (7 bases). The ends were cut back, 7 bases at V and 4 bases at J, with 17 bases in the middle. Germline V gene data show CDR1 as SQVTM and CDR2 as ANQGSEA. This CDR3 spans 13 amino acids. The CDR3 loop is CSAVYRGGYEQYF. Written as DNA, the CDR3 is TGCAGCGCCGTCTACAGGGGAGGATACGAGCAGTACTTC.

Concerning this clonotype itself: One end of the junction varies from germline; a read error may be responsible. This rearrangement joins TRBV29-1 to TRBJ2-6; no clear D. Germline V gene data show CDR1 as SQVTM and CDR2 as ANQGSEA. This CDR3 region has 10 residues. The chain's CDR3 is CSAGTNVLTF. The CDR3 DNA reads TGCAGCGCTGGGACCAACGTCCTGACTTTC.

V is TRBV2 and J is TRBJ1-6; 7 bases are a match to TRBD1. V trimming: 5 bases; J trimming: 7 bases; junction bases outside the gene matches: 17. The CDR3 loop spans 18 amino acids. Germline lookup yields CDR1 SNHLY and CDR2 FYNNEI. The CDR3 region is CASSYSPATGAPNSPLHF. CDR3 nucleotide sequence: TGTGCCAGCAGTTACTCCCCAGCTACAGGGGCCCCAAATTCACCCCTCCACTTT. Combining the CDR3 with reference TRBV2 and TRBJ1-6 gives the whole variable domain EPEVTQTPSHQVTQMGQEVILRCVPISNHLYFYWYRQILGQKVEFLVSFYNNEISEKSEIFDDQFSVERPDGSNFTLKIRSTKLEDSAMYFCASSYSPATGAPNSPLHFGNGTRLTVT.

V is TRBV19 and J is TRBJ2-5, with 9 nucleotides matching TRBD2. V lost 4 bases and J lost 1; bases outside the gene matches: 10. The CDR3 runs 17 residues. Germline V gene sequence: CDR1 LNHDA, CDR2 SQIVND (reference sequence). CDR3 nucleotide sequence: TGTGCCAGTAGTACCCCGGGACTAGCCTCATGCCAAGAGACCCAGTACTTC. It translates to CASSTPGLASCQETQYF. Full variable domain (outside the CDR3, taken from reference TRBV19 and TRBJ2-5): DGGITQSPKYLFRKEGQNVTLSCEQNLNHDAMYWYRQDPGQGLRLIYYSQIVNDFQKGDIAEGYSVSREKKESFPLTVTSAQKNPTAFYLCASSTPGLASCQETQYFGPGTRLLVL.

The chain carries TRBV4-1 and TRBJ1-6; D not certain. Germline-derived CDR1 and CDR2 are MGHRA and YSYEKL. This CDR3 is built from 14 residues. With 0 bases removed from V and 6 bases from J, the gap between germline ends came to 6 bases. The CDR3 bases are TGCGCCAGCAGCCAAGATGGAGTTAATTCACCCCTCCACTTT. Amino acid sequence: CASSQDGVNSPLHF.

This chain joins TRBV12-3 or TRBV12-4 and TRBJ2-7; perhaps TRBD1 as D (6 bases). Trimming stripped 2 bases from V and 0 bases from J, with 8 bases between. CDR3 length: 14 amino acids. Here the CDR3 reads CASSLQGHSYEQYF. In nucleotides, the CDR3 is TGTGCCAGCAGTTTACAGGGGCACTCCTACGAGCAGTACTTC.